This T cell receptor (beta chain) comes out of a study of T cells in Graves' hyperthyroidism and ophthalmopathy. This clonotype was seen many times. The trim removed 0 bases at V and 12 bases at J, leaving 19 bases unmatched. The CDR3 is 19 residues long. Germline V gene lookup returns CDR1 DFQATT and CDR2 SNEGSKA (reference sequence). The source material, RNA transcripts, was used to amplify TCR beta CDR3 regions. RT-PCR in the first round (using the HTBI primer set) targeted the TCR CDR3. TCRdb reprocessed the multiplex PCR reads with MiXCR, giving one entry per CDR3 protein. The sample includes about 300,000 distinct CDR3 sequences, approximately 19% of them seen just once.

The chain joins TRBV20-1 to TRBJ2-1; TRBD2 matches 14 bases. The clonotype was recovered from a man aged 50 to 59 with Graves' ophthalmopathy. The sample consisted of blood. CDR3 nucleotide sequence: TGCAGTGCTAGAGATCCTGCAGGCGGGGGACTAGCGGGAGTAATACGGCAGTTCTTC. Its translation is CSARDPAGGGLAGVIRQFF.